Presented here are 6 T cell receptor beta chains from one specimen sequenced in a study of shared clonotypes between healthy human individuals. Only in-frame clones appear in the TCRdb table, and some are missing; sequencing was by immunoSEQ multiplex PCR. The sample holds about 690,000 clones; around 90% are singletons and the top ten take 30% to 35%. The source material was memory CD8+ T cells from PBMCs. Subset denoted: CD45RO+ cells pooled with CCR7-negative TemRA cells. The receptors were sampled from a man aged 18 to 29 in good health. Some clones in this sample may be carry-over from other donors' samples.

The chain carries TRBV6-1 and TRBJ2-1; D might be TRBD1 (6 bases). CDR3 size: 14 residues. Germline CDR1 and CDR2: MNHNS and SASEGT. The V end lost 6 bases, the J end lost 5 bases, and 14 bases lay between the germline ends. The CDR3 bases are TGTGCCAGCAGCCTACAGGGTGGTCACAATGAGCAGTTCTTC. Its translation: CASSLQGGHNEQFF.

This sequence joins TRBV23-1 and TRBJ1-2; possibly TRBD1 for D (6 bases). TRBV23-1 is an ORF; its function is uncertain. This CDR3 is built from 14 residues. V lost 0 bases and J lost 4, with 9 bases in between. CDR3 region: CASSQSGRGYGYTF. The CDR3 DNA reads TGCGCCAGCAGTCAATCGGGCAGGGGCTATGGCTACACCTTC.

The chain joins TRBV29-1 to TRBJ1-4; the match to TRBD1 covers 7 bases. This CDR3 has 17 amino acids. V trimming: 4 bases; J trimming: 0 bases; junction bases outside the gene matches: 11. Germline V lookup: CDR1 SQVTM, CDR2 ANQGSEA. CDR3 amino acids: CSVVDREMDATNEKLFF. The CDR3 DNA is TGCAGCGTTGTCGACAGGGAAATGGATGCAACTAATGAAAAACTGTTTTTT.

This chain links TRBV28 with TRBJ2-1; D ambiguous. V dropped 4 bases and J dropped 4 bases, with 14 bases sitting between them. This CDR3 region has 15 residues. Germline values: CDR1 MDHEN, CDR2 SYDVKM. The CDR3 loop is CASSYPLRWYNEQFF. CDR3 nucleotides: TGTGCCAGCAGTTATCCACTTAGGTGGTACAATGAGCAGTTCTTC. Full variable domain (missing parts from reference TRBV28 and TRBJ2-1): DVKVTQSSRYLVKRTGEKVFLECVQDMDHENMFWYRQDPGLGLRLIYFSYDVKMKEKGDIPEGYSVSREKKERFSLILESASTNQTSMYLCASSYPLRWYNEQFFGPGTRLTVL.

The chain is built from TRBV7-9 and TRBJ2-4; unclear D gene. The CDR3 loop spans 14 amino acids. Germline loops: CDR1 SEHNR, CDR2 FQNEAQ (reference sequence). V shed 5 bases and J shed 1 base, with 9 bases lying between them. CDR3 protein: CASSLGRAKNIQYF. DNA of the CDR3: TGTGCCAGCAGCCTGGGTAGGGCCAAAAACATTCAGTACTTC. Full variable domain (rest looked up from reference TRBV7-9 and TRBJ2-4): DTGVSQNPRHKITKRGQNVTFRCDPISEHNRLYWYRQTLGQGPEFLTYFQNEAQLEKSRLLSDRFSAERPKGSFSTLEIQRTEQGDSAMYLCASSLGRAKNIQYFGAGTRLSVL.

V is TRBV29-1 and J is TRBJ1-1, with 8 positions matching TRBD1. V shed 6 bases, J shed 5 bases, and the junction held 8 bases outside the gene matches. This CDR3 has 13 residues. The germline V gene encodes CDR1 SQVTM and CDR2 ANQGSEA. CDR3 DNA: TGCAGCGTGGGAGACAGGGGAGGTACTGAAGCTTTCTTT. Residues: CSVGDRGGTEAFF.